These 6 T cell receptor beta chains originate from one sample sequenced in a study of T cell responses to AZD1222 COVID-19 vaccine. Sequencing was performed with immunoSEQ multiplex PCR; in TCRdb, only in-frame clones are kept and a portion is missing. Of fewer than 110,000 clones in the sample, just over 90% were seen once. The sample here was peripheral blood, taken on day 0 of AZD1222 vaccination. Every receptor here comes from an adult in good health.

DNA of the CDR3: TGTGCCACCAGCAGAGCTTTTGGGGGAGGGGAGGAAAAACTGTTTTTT. Translating it yields CATSRAFGGGEEKLFF. This sequence joins TRBV15 and TRBJ1-4; maybe TRBD1 (5 bases). This CDR3 is 16 amino acids long. Germline V gives CDR1 LNHNV, CDR2 YYDKDF (reference sequence). The V and J ends lost 1 base and 8 bases respectively, with 17 bases between them.

The chain has TRBV5-8 and TRBJ1-5; D remains ambiguous. V was pared by 1 base and J by 0 bases, with 8 bases between. The CDR3 is 15 residues long. The germline V gene encodes CDR1 SGHTS and CDR2 YDEGEE. CDR3 bases: TGTGCCAGCAGCTTGATGGGGAATAGCAATCAGCCCCAGCATTTT. This codes for CASSLMGNSNQPQHF. The full variable domain, its missing parts supplied by reference TRBV5-8 and TRBJ1-5, is EAGVTQSPTHLIKTRGQQATLRCSPISGHTSVYWYQQALGLGLQFLLWYDEGEERNRGNFPPRFSGRQFPNYSSELNVNALELEDSALYLCASSLMGNSNQPQHFGDGTRLSIL.

The count of this clone is one. The V and J genes are TRBV2 and TRBJ2-7, with D perhaps TRBD2 (5 bases). The CDR3 runs 13 residues. CDR1 and CDR2 (germline): SNHLY, FYNNEI. V was trimmed by 11 bases and J by 6 bases, leaving 20 bases between them. In nucleotides, the CDR3 is TGTGCCGCAGCTCGGGCCCCCAGCGGCGAGCAGTACTTC. Encoded protein: CAAARAPSGEQYF.

The V and J genes are TRBV5-1 and TRBJ1-2, with a tentative D call TRBD1 (5 bases). Trimming removed 4 bases at V and 2 bases at J, with 6 bases between. The CDR3 consists of 12 residues. Germline V lookup: CDR1 SGHRS, CDR2 YFSETQ. Written as DNA, the CDR3 is TGCGCCAGCAGCGAGGGGAACTATGGCTACACCTTC. It codes for CASSEGNYGYTF.

V gene TRBV29-1 combines with J gene TRBJ2-3, with 9 bases aligning to TRBD1. J lost 2 bases, V lost 7 bases, and 13 bases had no gene match. Germline values: CDR1 SQVTM, CDR2 ANQGSEA. The CDR3 contains 16 residues. The CDR3 here is CSGLTPGQGTTDTQYF. The CDR3, as DNA: TGCAGCGGACTTACCCCGGGACAGGGAACCACAGATACGCAGTATTTT.

The CDR3 sequence is CASKGTLNYGYTF. The CDR3 coding sequence is TGTGCCAGTAAAGGGACACTGAACTATGGCTACACCTTC. The gene calls are TRBV19 and TRBJ1-2; D might be TRBD1 (6 bases). Germline V gene data show CDR1 as LNHDA and CDR2 as SQIVND (reference sequence). This CDR3 is built from 13 residues. V dropped 7 bases and J dropped 2 bases, with 11 bases sitting between them.